These 4 T cell receptor beta chains were all obtained from the same sample, sequenced in a study of regulatory T cells in long-lasting Graves disease. Regarding time point: persistent/refractory GD, antithyroid drugs over 5 years with positive TRAb. Generation of the TCR library employed RNA extracted from PBMCs. Both iRepertoire HTBI primers and Arm-PCR of CDR3 regions were used to build the TCR beta libraries. TCRdb re-called the multiplex PCR reads through MiXCR, storing one row per CDR3 protein. Here the sample spans about 460,000 distinct CDR3 sequences, around a fifth being singletons. The source was peripheral blood mononuclear cells (PBMCs), collected when the disease was refractory, from a patient treated with antithyroid drugs. The receptors stem from a female donor with Graves disease.

Note on this clonotype: A junction end diverges from the germline sequence, so it may reflect a read error. The chain is built from TRBV11-2 and TRBJ2-2; TRBD2 agrees at 13 bases. Germline V gives CDR1 SGHAT, CDR2 FQNNGV. The CDR3 extends over 23 amino acids. The CDR3 reads CASSILTPGPRLAGGFRTRELFF. CDR3 DNA sequence: TGTGCCAGTAGCATTCTCACCCCCGGCCCTCGACTAGCGGGAGGATTCCGCACCAGGGAGCTGTTTTTT. Full variable domain (remainder filled in from reference TRBV11-2 and TRBJ2-2): EAGVAQSPRYKIIEKRQSVAFWCNPISGHATLYWYQQILGQGPKLLIQFQNNGVVDDSQLPKDRFSAERLKGVDSTLKIQPAKLEDSAVYLCASSILTPGPRLAGGFRTRELFFGEGSRLTVL.

This chain links TRBV7-9 with TRBJ2-7; TRBD2 aligns across 10 bases. From germline, CDR1 is SEHNR and CDR2 FQNEAQ (reference sequence). V gave up 0 bases and J gave up 0 bases; unmatched junction bases: 2. The CDR3 extends over 16 amino acids. The CDR3 nucleotides are TGTGCCAGCAGCTTAGCGGCTAGCGGGAGCTCCTACGAGCAGTACTTC. It translates to CASSLAASGSSYEQYF.

This clonotype was seen a few times. The genes are TRBV18 and TRBJ2-7, with D uncertain. Per germline, CDR1 KGHSH and CDR2 LQKENI. The CDR3 contains 14 residues. V gave up 0 bases and J gave up 2 bases, with 8 bases separating them. The CDR3 DNA sequence: TGTGCCAGCTCACCACCCGACGGAACCTACGAGCAGTACTTC. It is translated as CASSPPDGTYEQYF.

Ten or more counts support this clonotype. The chain employs TRBV7-2 and TRBJ2-7; 7 bases match TRBD1. Germline values: CDR1 SGHTA, CDR2 FQGNSA. J was trimmed by 4 bases and V by 3 bases; bases with no gene match: 6. The CDR3 is 14 amino acids. The CDR3 DNA reads as TGTGCCAGCAGCTTCGGGGACAGTGAGTACGAGCAGTACTTC. Protein: CASSFGDSEYEQYF.